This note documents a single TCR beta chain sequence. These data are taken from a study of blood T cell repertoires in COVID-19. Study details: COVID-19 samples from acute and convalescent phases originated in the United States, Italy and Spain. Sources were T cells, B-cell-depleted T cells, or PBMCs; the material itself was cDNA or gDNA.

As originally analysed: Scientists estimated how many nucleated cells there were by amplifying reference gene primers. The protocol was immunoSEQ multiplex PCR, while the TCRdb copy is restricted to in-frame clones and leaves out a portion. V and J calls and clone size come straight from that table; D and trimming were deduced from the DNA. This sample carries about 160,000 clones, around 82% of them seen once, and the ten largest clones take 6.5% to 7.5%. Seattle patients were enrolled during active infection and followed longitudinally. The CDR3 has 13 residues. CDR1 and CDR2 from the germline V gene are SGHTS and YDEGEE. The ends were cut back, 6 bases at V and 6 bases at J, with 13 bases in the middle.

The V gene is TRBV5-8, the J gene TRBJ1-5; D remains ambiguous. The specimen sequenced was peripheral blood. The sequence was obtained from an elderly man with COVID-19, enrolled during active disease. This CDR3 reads CASTLTGVQPQHF. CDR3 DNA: TGTGCCAGCACCCTGACCGGGGTTCAGCCCCAGCATTTT.